This T cell receptor (beta chain) was documented in a study of blood T cell repertoires in COVID-19. Study context: The cDNA or gDNA used as material had been derived from T cells, B-cell-depleted T cells, or PBMCs.

CDR1 and CDR2 from the germline V gene are LGHDT and YNNKEL (reference sequence). The CDR3 is 16 amino acids. The V gene lost 4 bases and the J gene lost 6 bases, with 21 bases spanning the gap. Clones were sequenced by immunoSEQ multiplex PCR, and TCRdb holds only the in-frame ones, with some missing. This repertoire shows 200,000 to 250,000 clones, under 90% found once; its top ten account for around 1.8%. This chain uses TRBV3-1 (or the pseudogene TRBV3-2) with TRBJ1-2, with D perhaps TRBD1 (6 bases). The receptor comes from a man aged 55 to 69 who had recovered from COVID-19. The material sequenced was PBMCs or T cells enriched from blood (not recorded which). Written as DNA, the CDR3 is TGTGCCAGCAGCCCCTCTTCCAGGGGACGCATCCATGGCTACACCTTC. The encoded protein is CASSPSSRGRIHGYTF.